The TCR beta chain under discussion was sequenced for a study of shared clonotypes between healthy human individuals. Concerning this clone itself: Its cognate antigen is unknown.

Germline lookup yields CDR1 SNHLY and CDR2 FYNNEI. Trimming took 5 bases from V and 2 from J, leaving 12 bases between them. This CDR3 is built from 14 residues. Study observations and caveats: Apart from blood, nothing was sampled; tissue repertoires likely differ. Estimated richness was generally greater in naive than memory subsets.

At a deep level, the assay was run. Once extracted for a subset, genomic DNA was divided evenly among several immunoSEQ plates. Assay used: immunoSEQ multiplex PCR; TCRdb lists only in-frame clones, some missing. The data show 2 million or so clones, 85% to 95% seen once. V gene TRBV2 combines with J gene TRBJ1-2; D gene uncertain. Source material: naive CD4+ T cells sorted from blood. This sample's subset: CD45RA+ positively selected. This TCR came from a man younger than 30 in good health. CDR3: CASSSDLINYGYTF. The CDR3 coding sequence is TGTGCCAGCAGTTCGGATCTGATAAACTATGGCTACACCTTC.